This TCR beta chain was observed in a study of cytomegalovirus exposure and HLA in healthy donors. From germline, CDR1 is SGHTA and CDR2 FQGNSA. This CDR3 contains 14 residues. The ends were cut back, 1 base at V and 7 bases at J, with 14 bases in the middle. Points on this clone: Its cognate antigen is unknown.

General study points: Beyond CMV serostatus, there was no information to go on about immune exposure. Cytomegalovirus-associated status was assigned to 150 or so TCR beta chains. TCR beta chains associated with HLA were, in a later analysis, more clonally expanded than equally common others. In a later analysis, a missense DCLRE1C variant was linked to TCR beta V- and J-gene trimming.

In the PCR, 60 Vbeta and 13 Jbeta primers were used. Profiled with immunoSEQ multiplex PCR; TCRdb holds only in-frame clones, not every one. In total, the table holds approximately 120,000 clones. Sequenced: PBMCs. The gene calls are TRBV7-2 and TRBJ2-7, with D perhaps matching TRBD1 (6 bases). The clonotype comes from a man younger than 45 in good health and CMV-seronegative. CDR3: CASSLGDTWGEQYF. The CDR3 bases are TGTGCCAGCAGCTTAGGGGACACCTGGGGAGAGCAGTACTTC.